The entry below gives a single T cell receptor beta chain sequence along with its context. The sample comes from a study of blood T cell repertoires in COVID-19. Data came from immunoSEQ multiplex PCR; TCRdb stores just in-frame clones and leaves some out. The table includes about 240,000 clones, approximately 83% detected once. Sequencing used PBMCs or T cells enriched from blood (not recorded which). This TCR came from a woman aged 40 to 50 who had been exposed to COVID-19.

The CDR3 region has the DNA TGTGCCAGCAGCCCCCGGACAGGAAACTACGAGCAGTACTTC. It translates to CASSPRTGNYEQYF. The V and J genes are TRBV14 and TRBJ2-7, with 7 bases that match TRBD1. Germline trimming cut 4 bases from V and 3 bases from J; bases unmatched to any gene: 6. This CDR3 is built from 14 residues. Germline values: CDR1 SGHDN, CDR2 FVKESK.